This T cell receptor beta chain was sequenced in a study of OX40 agonist ivuxolimab in advanced cancers. Data came from immunoSEQ multiplex PCR; TCRdb stores just in-frame clones and leaves some out. The sample lists 75,000 to 95,000 clones, roughly 90% seen once, with 0.5% to 0.55% in the top ten. The CDR3 contains 16 residues. V shed 3 bases, J shed 5 bases, and the junction held 6 bases outside the gene matches. CDR1 SGHNT and CDR2 YENEEA come from the germline V gene. This sequence originates from an adult with an advanced solid tumor such as melanoma, head and neck, liver or kidney cancer. The chain is built from TRBV11-3 and TRBJ2-3, with TRBD1 matching 12 bases. Sequenced material: CD4+ or CD8+ T cells sorted from blood, taken in a trial of the OX40 agonist ivuxolimab. The CDR3 DNA sequence: TGTGCCAGCAGCTTGCTGGGACAGGGGGCAGGAGATACGCAGTATTTT. It encodes CASSLLGQGAGDTQYF. Filled out from reference TRBV11-3 and TRBJ2-3, the complete variable domain reads EAGVVQSPRYKIIEKKQPVAFWCNPISGHNTLYWYLQNLGQGPELLIRYENEEAVDDSQLPKDRFSAERLKGVDSTLKIQPAELGDSAVYLCASSLLGQGAGDTQYFGPGTRLTVL.